The 29 T cell receptor beta chains in this list originate from one sample, sequenced in a study of human T cells and chemical hapten exposure (dated by TCRdb to the early 2020s). Explained via the paper, the time point label denotes: patch test 3, about 24 weeks after DPC sensitization. The treatment or condition label, read with the paper, signifies: therapeutic diphenylcyclopropenone sensitization with weekly scalp DPC. Preparation of the library involved RACE. Data came from a NextSeq 500. In TCRdb, the public reads were trimmed at Q25 with fastp and aligned with MiXCR, with productive beta chains retained. Every entry covers one CDR3 protein and lists the most common genes and DNA from its rows. This sample is represented by around 150,000 distinct CDR3 sequences; roughly 25% of them were singletons. Around 1.9% of the sample rests with the top ten. Sequencing was performed on whole blood, taken in connection with sensitization to the hapten diphenylcyclopropenone (DPC). The receptor source for this set is a woman aged 18-29 years with alopecia areata. Some clones in this sample may be carry-over from other donors' samples.

CDR3 in amino acids: CASSQRLEGQPQHF. The DNA for the CDR3 is TGTGCCAGCAGCCAGCGGTTAGAAGGTCAGCCCCAGCATTTT. The chain uses TRBV4-2 and TRBJ1-5; D is unresolved. V dropped 3 bases and J dropped 6 bases, with 12 bases sitting between them. The CDR3 is made up of 14 amino acids. CDR1 and CDR2 (germline): LGHNA, YNFKEQ.

This clonotype was seen repeatedly, ten times or more. J is TRBJ2-4 and V is TRBV29-1; TRBD1 might be the D (5 bases). Germline V gene sequence: CDR1 SQVTM, CDR2 ANQGSEA. V gave up 7 bases and J gave up 1 base, with 17 bases separating them. CDR3 length: 15 residues. In DNA, the CDR3 is TGCAGCGCCAGGGAAGGTATCAAGGCCAAAAACATTCAGTACTTC. Residues: CSAREGIKAKNIQYF.

This clonotype was found many times. The rearrangement joins TRBV12-3 or TRBV12-4 to TRBJ1-2, with D maybe TRBD1 (6 bases). The CDR3 runs 14 residues. V shed 1 base and J shed 4 bases, with 10 bases lying between them. This CDR3 reads CASSLVETGYGYTF. CDR3 in DNA: TGTGCCAGCAGTTTAGTTGAGACAGGCTATGGCTACACCTTC.

This clonotype was recorded many times. As DNA, the CDR3 is TGTGCCAGCAGCGCCTACAGCGGGAGGGTGGAAAATGAGCAGTTCTTC. This gives the protein CASSAYSGRVENEQFF. The chain carries TRBV9 and TRBJ2-1; 10 nucleotides line up with TRBD2. The CDR3 loop spans 16 amino acids. Germline assignment: CDR1 SGDLS and CDR2 YYNGEE. J lost 7 bases, V lost 3 bases, and 10 bases had no gene match.

In its sample, this clonotype was seen a few times. V is TRBV5-1 and J is TRBJ2-1; D is unresolved. The V end was cut by 3 bases, the J end by 6 bases, with 7 bases between. The CDR3 length is 12 residues. CDR1 and CDR2 from the germline V gene are SGHRS and YFSETQ. The CDR3 bases are TGCGCCAGCAGCTGGCGGACCAATGAGCAGTTCTTC. It yields the protein CASSWRTNEQFF.

This chain connects TRBV7-2 to TRBJ1-6, with 7 positions matching TRBD1. V shed 5 bases, J shed 5 bases, and the junction held 3 bases outside the gene matches. CDR3 length: 14 amino acids. Germline V gene lookup returns CDR1 SGHTA and CDR2 FQGNSA. CDR3 in amino acids: CASSPGGHNSPLHF. The CDR3 DNA follows: TGTGCCAGCAGCCCAGGGGGGCATAATTCACCCCTCCACTTT.

V usage is TRBV13 and J usage is TRBJ2-3; D may be TRBD2 (6 bases). Between the trimmed V and J ends, which lost 4 bases and 7 bases, there was a span of 12 bases. CDR1 is PRHDT and CDR2 is FYEKMQ in the germline V gene (reference sequence). This CDR3 has 13 amino acids. The CDR3 nucleotides are TGTGCCAGCAGCTCGGCGGGGCGAAATACGCAGTATTTT. This sequence encodes CASSSAGRNTQYF.

The chain employs TRBV6-5 and TRBJ2-7; D is uncertain. Trimming took off 0 bases at V and 6 bases at J, with 12 bases between the two ends. The CDR3 runs 14 residues. Germline lookup yields CDR1 MNHEY and CDR2 SVGAGI. The DNA for the CDR3 is TGTGCCAGCAGTTACTCGGGCGTACGGCTCGAGCAGTACTTC. Translating gives CASSYSGVRLEQYF.

The sample holds a few counts of this clonotype. The rearrangement joins TRBV7-8 to TRBJ1-2, with TRBD1 matching 8 bases. The V gene end was trimmed by 1 base and the J gene end by 4 bases; junction bases not matched to a gene: 14. CDR3 size: 18 residues. CDR1 and CDR2 from the germline V gene are SGHVS and FQNEAQ. CDR3 nucleotides: TGTGCCAGCAGCTTAGACGGACAGGGTGGTGAGCCCCCCTATGGCTACACCTTC. This translates into CASSLDGQGGEPPYGYTF.

This clonotype was counted a few times. The chain couples TRBV27 to TRBJ2-7; D is uncertain. This CDR3 is built from 13 residues. V dropped 3 bases and J dropped 3 bases, with 9 bases sitting between them. Per germline, CDR1 MNHEY and CDR2 SMNVEV (reference sequence). In DNA, the CDR3 is TGTGCCAGCAGTTTTACCGCGGACTACGAGCAGTACTTC. Translation: CASSFTADYEQYF.

This chain joins TRBV7-2 and TRBJ2-7; D perhaps matches TRBD2 (6 bases). V was cut by 5 bases and J by 7 bases, with 21 bases left in between. CDR3 size: 15 residues. The germline V gene encodes CDR1 SGHTA and CDR2 FQGNSA. In nucleotides, the CDR3 is TGTGCCAGCAGCGCAGGCCAGGGACTCGCCAGGGAGCAGTACTTC. Amino acid sequence: CASSAGQGLAREQYF.

This clonotype was seen more than once but under ten times. The chain links TRBV11-2 to TRBJ1-2; TRBD1 agrees at 9 bases. Germline V CDR1 and CDR2: SGHAT, FQNNGV. Trimming took 5 bases from V and 8 from J; bases not matched to a gene: 6. CDR3 length: 13 amino acids. In nucleotides, the CDR3 is TGTGCCAGCAGCCCGGGACAGGGTCGGGGCTACACCTTC. Residues: CASSPGQGRGYTF.

This clonotype was found once. The chain combines TRBV4-1 with TRBJ2-1; 13 bases are shared with TRBD2. In germline, CDR1 is MGHRA, CDR2 YSYEKL. The ends lost 0 bases at V and 4 bases at J; junction bases unmatched: 0. This CDR3 has 16 amino acids. The CDR3 coding sequence is TGCGCCAGCAGCCAAGAACTAGCGGGAGGGTACAATGAGCAGTTCTTC. It yields the protein CASSQELAGGYNEQFF.

The chain has TRBV20-1 and TRBJ1-5; D gene uncertain. The CDR3 is 12 residues long. Germline V CDR1 and CDR2: DFQATT, SNEGSKA (reference sequence). The V end was cut by 6 bases, the J end by 0 bases, with 6 bases between. As DNA, the CDR3 is TGCAGTGCGATAATTAGCAATCAGCCCCAGCATTTT. Amino acid sequence: CSAIISNQPQHF.

The chain has TRBV9 and TRBJ2-1, with D perhaps matching TRBD1 (6 bases). V lost 0 bases and J lost 4, with 11 bases in between. The CDR3 extends over 15 amino acids. Germline V gene sequence: CDR1 SGDLS, CDR2 YYNGEE. The CDR3 DNA is TGTGCCAGCAGCGTAGTTGGGGGCGCTTACAATGAGCAGTTCTTC. Translation gives CASSVVGGAYNEQFF.

The V and J genes are TRBV4-3 and TRBJ2-3; perhaps TRBD1 as D (5 bases). Germline V gene sequence: CDR1 LGHNA, CDR2 YSLEER. V lost 1 base to trimming and J lost 7 bases, with 15 bases between them. The CDR3 has 15 residues. The CDR3 bases are TGCGCCAGCAGCCAAGTGGCAAGGGGCACGAATACGCAGTATTTT. It translates to CASSQVARGTNTQYF.

The rearrangement links TRBV6-2 or TRBV6-3 to TRBJ1-1; TRBD1 matches at 7 bases. Germline CDR1 reads MNHEY; CDR2 reads SVGEGT. J lost 3 bases, V lost 6 bases, and 13 bases had no gene match. The CDR3 is made up of 16 amino acids. The CDR3 DNA is TGTGCCAGCAGCCCCGTAGATGGGGACAGCTACACTGAAGCTTTCTTT. It yields the protein CASSPVDGDSYTEAFF.

This clonotype was picked up a small number of times. V is TRBV25-1 and J is TRBJ2-5; D call uncertain. Germline CDR1 is MGHDK and CDR2 is SYGVNS. V lost 1 base to trimming and J lost 4 bases, with 4 bases between them. The CDR3 has 12 residues. CDR3 sequence (DNA): TGTGCCAGCAGTGAATGGGGAGAGACCCAGTACTTC. Its protein product is CASSEWGETQYF. Looking up the rest from reference TRBV25-1 and TRBJ2-5 gives the full variable domain: EADIYQTPRYLVIGTGKKITLECSQTMGHDKMYWYQQDPGMELHLIHYSYGVNSTEKGDLSSESTVSRIRTEHFPLTLESARPSHTSQYLCASSEWGETQYFGPGTRLLVL.

This sequence joins TRBV7-3 and TRBJ2-7; 8 bases align to TRBD1. The germline gives CDR1 SGHTA, CDR2 FQGTGA. V was clipped by 5 bases and J by 6 bases; unmatched bases: 12. The CDR3 is 15 residues long. The CDR3 loop is CASSPGSAGGLEQYF. Here the CDR3 DNA reads TGTGCCAGCAGCCCCGGGTCGGCAGGGGGCCTCGAGCAGTACTTC.

The chain employs TRBV18 and TRBJ2-7; 11 bases match TRBD1. CDR3 length equals 14 residues. Trimming cost V 6 bases and J 4 bases; bases outside gene matches: 5. Per germline, CDR1 KGHSH and CDR2 LQKENI. CDR3 amino acids: CASSPGTGGYEQYF. CDR3 bases: TGTGCCAGCTCCCCCGGGACAGGGGGTTACGAGCAGTACTTC.

The J gene is TRBJ1-1, the V gene TRBV7-2; TRBD1 might be the D (5 bases). Germline V gene lookup returns CDR1 SGHTA and CDR2 FQGNSA. This CDR3 is 16 amino acids long. The V and J ends lost 1 base and 2 bases respectively, with 14 bases between them. The CDR3 sequence: CASSLDPGGGNTEAFF. The DNA of the CDR3 is TGTGCCAGCAGCTTAGATCCCGGGGGGGGTAACACTGAAGCTTTCTTT.

V usage is TRBV7-2 and J usage is TRBJ1-3, with 7 nucleotides matching TRBD1. Germline CDR1 and CDR2: SGHTA and FQGNSA. With V trimmed by 6 bases and J by 4 bases, 6 bases remained unmatched. The CDR3 covers 14 residues. CDR3 region: CASRRQGTGNTIYF. CDR3 sequence (DNA): TGTGCCAGCAGGCGACAGGGAACAGGAAACACCATATATTTT.

The rearrangement uses TRBV4-1 and TRBJ1-1; no definite D call. This CDR3 is 11 amino acids long. Trimming stripped 8 bases from V and 1 base from J, with 5 bases between. Germline CDR1 is MGHRA and CDR2 is YSYEKL. CDR3 bases: TGCGCCAGCGCGCGGAACACTGAAGCTTTCTTT. Its protein product is CASARNTEAFF.

This clonotype was found a few times. The CDR3, as DNA: TGCAGTGCTAGAGGTTCCGGGGGAGATAATTCACCCCTCCACTTT. Translated: CSARGSGGDNSPLHF. The genes are TRBV20-1 and TRBJ1-6, with TRBD1 as a possible D gene (5 bases). Per the germline V gene, CDR1 is DFQATT and CDR2 is SNEGSKA (reference sequence). This CDR3 contains 15 residues. Deletions cut 1 base from V and 5 bases from J, with 12 bases between.

This clonotype was seen only a few times. The V call is TRBV9, the J call TRBJ1-2; D is unresolved. In germline, CDR1 is SGDLS, CDR2 YYNGEE. Trimming removed 7 bases from V and 8 bases from J, with 9 bases in between. The CDR3 spans 10 residues. As DNA, the CDR3 is TGTGCCAGCGAAGGTGGAGGCTACACCTTC. It codes for CASEGGGYTF.

J is TRBJ2-7 and V is TRBV28; 7 bases line up with TRBD1. Unmatched junction bases numbered 5, after V lost 6 bases and J lost 3 bases. The CDR3 consists of 13 residues. Germline CDR1 MDHEN, CDR2 SYDVKM. Written as DNA, the CDR3 is TGTGCCAGCAGCCCGACAGGGATCTACGAGCAGTACTTC. Its protein product is CASSPTGIYEQYF.

The genes are TRBV5-1 and TRBJ2-1; possible D gene TRBD2, 5 bases. CDR3 length equals 15 residues. Trimming removed 0 bases at V and 4 bases at J, with 11 bases between. The germline CDR1 and CDR2 sequences are SGHRS and YFSETQ. This chain's CDR3 is CASSLDGVSYNEQFF. The CDR3 nucleotides read TGCGCCAGCAGCTTGGACGGGGTGAGTTACAATGAGCAGTTCTTC.

This clonotype has ten or more counts. V is TRBV4-1 and J is TRBJ1-4; D gene unclear. This CDR3 comprises 12 residues. Trimming took off 4 bases at V and 5 bases at J, with 5 bases between the two ends. Germline values: CDR1 MGHRA, CDR2 YSYEKL. In DNA, the CDR3 is TGCGCCAGCAGCCGTCGAAATGAAAAACTGTTTTTT. It yields the protein CASSRRNEKLFF.

This clonotype was detected only a few times. V is TRBV29-1 and J is TRBJ1-2; no firm D call. The length of the CDR3 is 12 residues. The V end lost 6 bases, the J end lost 2 bases, and 10 bases lay between the germline ends. Germline V CDR1 and CDR2: SQVTM, ANQGSEA. DNA for the CDR3: TGCAGCGTCCCCCCGGGGAACTATGGCTACACCTTC. Amino acids: CSVPPGNYGYTF.